Listed here is a single T cell receptor beta chain. Its antigen is not known. This table comes from immunoSEQ multiplex PCR, and its TCRdb copy is limited to in-frame clones, with some not included. Among about 130,000 clones listed, around 90% were seen once. These data originate in a study of T cells in localized non-small cell lung cancer. General study results and limits: Detection in adjacent lung was observed for a median 57 of the top 100 tumor clones. It was uninvolved adjacent lung that showed the highest T cell clonality, exceeding tumor. Only one tumor region went through sequencing, so heterogeneity may still be there.

The sample consisted of peripheral blood, taken before any cancer treatment. This clonotype was obtained from a female donor older than 55 with stage I lung adenocarcinoma.

CDR3 sequence: CASSQDLGVDNEQFF. The CDR3 nucleotides are TGTGCCAGCAGCCAAGATCTGGGGGTGGACAATGAGCAGTTCTTC. The V and J genes are TRBV14 and TRBJ2-1; possibly TRBD1 or TRBD2 for D (5 bases each). The germline V gene has CDR1 SGHDN and CDR2 FVKESK. The ends were cut back, 0 bases at V and 5 bases at J, with 11 bases in the middle. CDR3 length: 15 amino acids.